This T cell receptor (beta chain) originates from a study of identical twins. General study findings and limits: Insertion counts were lower in abundant cord blood beta clonotypes, a trend that memory repertoires did not show.

TCRdb re-called the 5' RACE reads through MiXCR, storing one row per CDR3 protein. The sample lists fewer than 250,000 distinct CDR3 sequences; approximately 7.9% were seen once. Looked up from germline, CDR1 is MDHEN and CDR2 is SYDVKM. Trimming took 3 bases from V and 2 from J, leaving 9 bases between them. The CDR3 has 14 residues. The table lists this clonotype with many counts. Its antigen is unknown. The same specimen was also included in a second study, on yellow fever vaccine responses in identical twins.

The chain is built from TRBV28 and TRBJ2-3, with unresolved D. Material: CD8+ T cells sorted from blood. The receptor was derived from a woman aged 18 to 35 in good health. The CDR3 nucleotides read TGTGCCAGCAGTTTTGCCCAGGACACAGATACGCAGTATTTT. Protein sequence: CASSFAQDTDTQYF.